Sequencing of this T cell receptor (beta chain) was carried out in a study of post-analysis software for immune sequencing data. Overall study context: Progressive-relapsing, secondary progressive and relapsing-remitting multiple sclerosis were among the disease courses included.

Study findings and constraints: Multiple sclerosis was associated with a significant reduction in normalized Chao1 diversity relative to controls. Samples sharing a preparation batch grouped tightly together when assessed by F measure.

This clonotype came up a few times. Its target is unknown. The TCR beta cDNA libraries contained unique molecular identifiers. T cells, about 0.95 to 11 million of them, yielded about 500,000 cDNA molecules. TCRdb used MiXCR to reprocess the PCR reads, holding one entry per CDR3 protein. Of hundreds of thousands of distinct CDR3 sequences detected, roughly 27% appear once; the ten largest clones hold more than 0.45%. The clonotype was recovered from a girl aged 10-17 years with multiple sclerosis. Sequenced: blood.

As DNA, the CDR3 is TGTGCCAGCAGTTTGGGCGGGCCGCGGGGCTACACCTTC. This translates into CASSLGGPRGYTF. This chain uses TRBV27 with TRBJ1-2, with D unclear. The CDR3 is 13 amino acids. Deletions cut 3 bases from V and 8 bases from J, with 13 bases between. CDR1 is MNHEY and CDR2 is SMNVEV in the germline V gene (reference sequence).